Below are 29 T cell receptor beta chains sequenced from a single sample in a study of regulatory T cells in long-lasting Graves disease. Sample time point: persistent/refractory GD, antithyroid drugs over 5 years with positive TRAb. Researchers made the TCR library from RNA that was extracted from PBMCs. iRepertoire HTBI primers and Arm-PCR of CDR3 regions built TCR beta libraries. In TCRdb, the multiplex PCR reads were re-called with MiXCR into one record per CDR3 protein. The profile shows about 400,000 distinct CDR3 sequences, about 20% of them singletons. The sequencing used peripheral blood mononuclear cells (PBMCs), collected when the disease was refractory, from a patient treated with antithyroid drugs. These receptors all come from a female donor with Graves disease.

This clonotype was detected only a few times. The CDR3 DNA is TGTGCCTGGGACCGGGAGCGGGGCCAGCCCCAGCATTTT. Residues: CAWDRERGQPQHF. This sequence joins TRBV30 and TRBJ1-5; a weak D match, TRBD1 (5 bases). The CDR3 totals 13 residues. The V gene lost 5 bases and the J gene lost 7 bases, with 15 bases spanning the gap. Germline CDR1 is GTSNPN and CDR2 is SVGIG (reference sequence). Variable domain in full (rest from reference TRBV30 and TRBJ1-5): SQTIHQWPATLVQPVGSPLSLECTVEGTSNPNLYWYRQAAGRGLQLLFYSVGIGQISSEVPQNLSASRPQDRQFILSSKKLLLSDSGFYLCAWDRERGQPQHFGDGTRLSIL.

This clonotype was observed many times. The rearrangement uses TRBV12-3 or TRBV12-4 and TRBJ1-6; D is unresolved. The CDR3 loop spans 14 amino acids. V was shortened by 5 bases and J by 7 bases, with 12 bases between the two germline ends. For the CDR3, the DNA is TGTGCCAGCAGTCGCCGGGGATCCAATTCACCCCTCCACTTT. It is translated as CASSRRGSNSPLHF.

This clonotype has more than one count but fewer than ten. This rearrangement joins TRBV5-6 to TRBJ2-3, with TRBD2 identical over 9 bases. The CDR3 spans 13 residues. The germline gives CDR1 SGHDT, CDR2 YYEEEE. With 8 bases clipped from V and 1 base from J, the junction kept 2 bases outside the gene matches. The CDR3 is CASQREGTDTQYF. The CDR3, as DNA: TGTGCCAGTCAGCGGGAGGGCACAGATACGCAGTATTTT.

V and J are TRBV6-1 and TRBJ2-3; D ambiguous. The CDR3 has 14 amino acids. V lost 8 bases and J lost 0, with 12 bases in between. Germline assignment: CDR1 MNHNS and CDR2 SASEGT. CDR3 sequence reads: CASADWQSTDTQYF. CDR3 DNA sequence: TGTGCCAGCGCCGATTGGCAGAGCACAGATACGCAGTATTTT.

This clonotype was seen only a few times. J is TRBJ1-3 and V is TRBV5-1, with 7 bases aligning to TRBD1. This CDR3 has 14 residues. J gave up 2 bases and V 3 bases, and 2 bases lay outside the gene matches. Germline CDR1 is SGHRS and CDR2 is YFSETQ. CDR3 region: CASSWTGTGNTIYF. For the CDR3, the DNA is TGCGCCAGCAGCTGGACAGGTACTGGAAACACCATATATTTT.

Concerning this clonotype: The junction does not match germline at one end; this may be a read error. V usage is TRBV30 and J usage is TRBJ1-1; perhaps TRBD1 as D (6 bases). Germline CDR1 reads GTSNPN; CDR2 reads SVGIG (reference sequence). The CDR3 contains 13 residues. The CDR3 loop is CAWSTQGNTEALF. The CDR3 coding sequence is TGTGCCTGGAGCACACAGGGCAACACTGAAGCTCTCTTT.

This clonotype showed up many times. Germline and junction disagree at one end, which may indicate a read error. The gene calls are TRBV2 and TRBJ2-7; 10 nucleotides align to TRBD2. This CDR3 spans 13 amino acids. The germline gives CDR1 SNHLY, CDR2 FYNNEI. The CDR3 is CASALAGYYDQYF. CDR3 DNA sequence: TGTGCCAGCGCACTAGCGGGATACTACGATCAGTACTTC. Looking up the rest from reference TRBV2 and TRBJ2-7 gives the full variable domain: EPEVTQTPSHQVTQMGQEVILRCVPISNHLYFYWYRQILGQKVEFLVSFYNNEISEKSEIFDDQFSVERPDGSNFTLKIRSTKLEDSAMYFCASALAGYYDQYFGPGTRLTVT.

This clonotype was found many times. The chain carries TRBV29-1 and TRBJ2-7; 7 bases match TRBD1. V trimming: 0 bases; J trimming: 3 bases; junction bases outside the gene matches: 11. Germline-derived CDR1 and CDR2 are SQVTM and ANQGSEA. The CDR3 runs 16 residues. The CDR3 sequence: CSVEDVGQAKVYEQYF. CDR3 sequence (DNA): TGCAGCGTTGAAGATGTAGGACAGGCTAAGGTCTACGAGCAGTACTTC.

The rearrangement uses TRBV24-1 and TRBJ1-1; D gene uncertain. Germline CDR1 reads KGHDR; CDR2 reads SFDVKD. This CDR3 spans 13 amino acids. Trimming took 8 bases from V and 3 from J, leaving 12 bases between them. CDR3 in DNA: TGTGCCACCATGGTAAAGAGGGACACTGAAGCTTTCTTT. Encoded protein: CATMVKRDTEAFF.

This clonotype was counted at least ten times. This chain joins TRBV28 and TRBJ1-4, with D perhaps matching TRBD1 (5 bases). Trimming removed 3 bases at V and 5 bases at J, with 10 bases between. Per the germline V gene, CDR1 is MDHEN and CDR2 is SYDVKM. The CDR3 length is 14 residues. The CDR3 protein is CASSFMAGNEKLFF. DNA for the CDR3: TGTGCCAGCAGTTTTATGGCAGGGAATGAAAAACTGTTTTTT.

Here the CDR3 reads CASSPRSGHISNQPQHF. CDR3 bases: TGTGCCAGCAGCCCTAGGTCGGGTCACATCAGCAATCAGCCCCAGCATTTT. V and J are TRBV7-8 and TRBJ1-5, with D uncertain. V lost 5 bases and J 1 base, leaving 18 bases between the germline ends. The CDR3 is 17 amino acids. Germline CDR1 reads SGHVS; CDR2 reads FQNEAQ. The complete variable domain, with remaining parts taken from reference TRBV7-8 and TRBJ1-5, reads GAGVSQSPRYKVAKRGQDVALRCDPISGHVSLFWYQQALGQGPEFLTYFQNEAQLDKSGLPSDRFFAERPEGSVSTLKIQRTQQEDSAVYLCASSPRSGHISNQPQHFGDGTRLSIL.

This clonotype was observed a few times. The rearrangement uses TRBV29-1 and TRBJ1-1, with 7 bases aligning to TRBD1. The CDR3 is made up of 11 amino acids. V was clipped by 5 bases and J by 7 bases; unmatched bases: 4. The germline V gene encodes CDR1 SQVTM and CDR2 ANQGSEA. The CDR3 region has the DNA TGCAGCGTTACGGACAGGAGTGAAGCTTTCTTT. Amino acid sequence: CSVTDRSEAFF.

There are a few counts of this clonotype. This chain joins TRBV4-3 and TRBJ1-2; no clear D gene. Trimming removed 0 bases at V and 3 bases at J, with 11 bases between. CDR3 length: 15 residues. CDR1 and CDR2 (germline): LGHNA, YSLEER. CDR3 sequence reads: CASSQELGSYYGYTF. CDR3 DNA sequence: TGCGCCAGCAGCCAAGAGTTGGGCAGTTACTATGGCTACACCTTC.

This clonotype was observed at least ten times. This chain connects TRBV2 to TRBJ2-7; perhaps TRBD1 as D (6 bases). Germline V gene data show CDR1 as SNHLY and CDR2 as FYNNEI. The ends were cut back, 7 bases at V and 1 base at J, with 17 bases in the middle. The CDR3 is made up of 15 amino acids. The CDR3 sequence is CASTMTGTLSYEQYF. The CDR3 DNA reads as TGTGCCAGCACAATGACCGGGACACTGTCCTACGAGCAGTACTTC.

This rearrangement joins TRBV6-2 or TRBV6-3 to TRBJ2-7; D remains ambiguous. Trimming stripped 8 bases from V and 3 bases from J, with 8 bases between. The germline V gene has CDR1 MNHEY and CDR2 SVGEGT. The CDR3 contains 11 residues. CDR3 nucleotides: TGTGCCAGCCAGTTGGGCTACGAGCAGTACTTC. Translated: CASQLGYEQYF.

There are a few counts of this clonotype. The rearrangement joins TRBV14 to TRBJ2-7, with TRBD1 as a possible D gene (5 bases). This CDR3 has 16 residues. The germline CDR1 and CDR2 sequences are SGHDN and FVKESK. V was trimmed by 2 bases and J by 6 bases, leaving 20 bases between them. The chain's CDR3 is CASSQTPGRDAAEQYF. The CDR3 region has the DNA TGTGCCAGCAGCCAAACCCCAGGCAGGGATGCAGCCGAGCAGTACTTC.

This clonotype was picked up many times. The gene calls are TRBV6-2 or TRBV6-3 and TRBJ1-1; 9 bases map to TRBD1. J gave up 4 bases and V 8 bases, and 2 bases lay outside the gene matches. This CDR3 spans 12 amino acids. Germline lookup yields CDR1 MNHEY and CDR2 SVGEGT. For the CDR3, the DNA is TGTGCCAGCGGACAGGGGATCACTGAAGCTTTCTTT. It yields the protein CASGQGITEAFF.

This clonotype was detected ten times or more. This chain joins TRBV9 and TRBJ2-5, with D perhaps TRBD1 or TRBD2 (6 bases each). Trimming removed 3 bases from V and 5 bases from J, with 17 bases in between. The CDR3 has 15 amino acids. Germline CDR1 reads SGDLS; CDR2 reads YYNGEE. CDR3 in amino acids: CASSGFGGLGETQYF. CDR3 DNA sequence: TGTGCCAGCAGCGGATTTGGGGGGCTAGGGGAGACCCAGTACTTC.

This clonotype came up a few times. The chain joins TRBV5-1 to TRBJ2-7, with no clear D. The CDR3 contains 12 residues. V shed 4 bases and J shed 4 bases, with 9 bases lying between them. Germline V gives CDR1 SGHRS, CDR2 YFSETQ. In DNA, the CDR3 is TGCGCCAGCAGCGCGGAGAAGTACGAGCAGTACTTC. Its protein is CASSAEKYEQYF.

This sequence joins TRBV6-2 or TRBV6-3 and TRBJ2-7; TRBD2 might be the D (6 bases). Germline CDR1 MNHEY, CDR2 SVGEGT. This CDR3 has 10 residues. The V end was cut by 8 bases, the J end by 7 bases, with 9 bases between. In nucleotides, the CDR3 is TGTGCCAGCGGGACTCCAGAGCAGTACTTC. Its translation is CASGTPEQYF.

This clonotype was observed at least ten times. This chain links TRBV27 with TRBJ1-5; possible D gene TRBD1, 5 bases. This CDR3 contains 14 residues. CDR1 is MNHEY, CDR2 SMNVEV, per germline (reference sequence). Trimming stripped 2 bases from V and 10 bases from J, with 15 bases between. The CDR3 DNA sequence: TGTGCCAGCAGTTTAGTGGGGCCGTCTCAACCCCAGCATTTT. It encodes CASSLVGPSQPQHF.

The count of this clonotype is one. The chain is built from TRBV11-2 and TRBJ2-1, with D unclear. Trimming took off 1 base at V and 9 bases at J, with 13 bases between the two ends. The CDR3 is 14 residues long. Germline loops: CDR1 SGHAT, CDR2 FQNNGV. The CDR3 DNA reads as TGTGCCAGCAGCTTAGCCCCGGACGGTATTGAGCAGTTCTTC. As protein: CASSLAPDGIEQFF.

The table lists this clonotype with many counts. This chain joins TRBV12-3 or TRBV12-4 and TRBJ1-5; 7 bases agree with TRBD1. The CDR3 consists of 15 residues. Losses at the gene ends were 2 bases for V and 6 bases for J; bases not matched to a gene: 7. CDR3 protein: CASSLSPTGIQPQHF. The CDR3 coding sequence is TGTGCCAGCAGTTTATCACCGACAGGGATTCAGCCCCAGCATTTT.

The rearrangement uses TRBV24-1 and TRBJ2-7; D is unresolved. Germline-derived CDR1 and CDR2 are KGHDR and SFDVKD. Trimming stripped 4 bases from V and 5 bases from J, with 11 bases between. The CDR3 sequence is 13 residues long. The CDR3 sequence: CATSDPPMDEQYF. The CDR3 nucleotides read TGTGCCACCAGTGACCCTCCCATGGACGAGCAGTACTTC.

This clonotype was detected ten times or more. V usage is TRBV27 and J usage is TRBJ2-7; 10 nucleotides agree with TRBD1. Germline values: CDR1 MNHEY, CDR2 SMNVEV (reference sequence). The CDR3 spans 15 residues. After removal of 4 bases from V and 7 bases from J, the junction contained 10 bases not matched to a gene. Here the CDR3 reads CASSWDRGGSGEQYF. The CDR3 DNA is TGTGCCAGCAGTTGGGACAGGGGTGGTTCGGGGGAGCAGTACTTC.

This clonotype was seen a handful of times. The V call is TRBV11-2, the J call TRBJ1-1, with 7 nucleotides matching TRBD1. Germline V gives CDR1 SGHAT, CDR2 FQNNGV. This CDR3 comprises 16 residues. V shed 3 bases, J shed 0 bases, and the junction held 7 bases outside the gene matches. CDR3 sequence (DNA): TGTGCCAGCAGCTTCCCCCGGACAGGAATGAACACTGAAGCTTTCTTT. Its protein product is CASSFPRTGMNTEAFF.

The chain links TRBV6-2 or TRBV6-3 to TRBJ2-7, with unresolved D. The germline V and J ends were trimmed by 0 bases and 4 bases, with 22 bases remaining between them. Per germline, CDR1 MNHEY and CDR2 SVGEGT. The CDR3 is made up of 18 amino acids. The CDR3 DNA is TGTGCCAGCAGTTACTCGAAGGTCGGACCCGTCGGGTCGTACGAGCAGTACTTC. Translated, it gives CASSYSKVGPVGSYEQYF.

The chain employs TRBV4-1 and TRBJ2-7, with 8 nucleotides matching TRBD2. From germline, CDR1 is MGHRA and CDR2 YSYEKL. V shed 2 bases and J 3 bases; nucleotides not matched to a gene: 6. This CDR3 is 15 amino acids long. This chain's CDR3 is CASSQSLLAGYEQYF. The DNA of the CDR3 is TGCGCCAGCAGCCAATCTCTGCTAGCGGGCTACGAGCAGTACTTC.

This rearrangement joins TRBV6-2 or TRBV6-3 to TRBJ2-4; no clear D gene. There are 16 residues in the CDR3. Trimming shortened V by 0 bases and J by 3 bases, and 12 bases separated the two germline ends. The germline gives CDR1 MNHEY, CDR2 SVGEGT. Here the CDR3 reads CASSYSGQAIKNIQYF. CDR3 coding DNA: TGTGCCAGCAGTTACTCGGGCCAGGCGATCAAAAACATTCAGTACTTC.